The entry below describes one TCR beta chain. Its specificity is unknown. The data originate from a study of monozygotic twins with inflammatory bowel disease. Study-level results: Against healthy co-twins, IBD patients had lower TCRbeta diversity (measured by inverse Simpson).

Per the germline V gene, CDR1 is SEHNR and CDR2 is FQNEAQ (reference sequence). The CDR3 contains 14 residues. Total RNA amounting to 3,500 to 4,500 ng went into each TCR library. Two nested PCRs, roughly 17 and 9 cycles, amplified TCRalpha and TCRbeta cDNA. Following a re-call of the 5' RACE reads, TCRdb has one entry per CDR3 protein and lacks DNA. This listing includes some 300,000 distinct CDR3 sequences. The chain uses TRBV7-9 and TRBJ1-5. This receptor was obtained from a human donor with ulcerative colitis or Crohn's disease, or a healthy co-twin of an affected twin (not recorded which). Sequences were obtained from blood. The CDR3 loop reads CASSLNGGYQPQHF.